This T cell receptor beta chain was sequenced in a study of response to subunit inactivated influenza vaccine listed by TCRdb under 2018. Regarding the study in general: Deep quantitative T cell receptor repertoire profiling was used in the study to track responses to a trivalent subunit inactivated influenza vaccine.

Including cysteine and phenylalanine, the CDR3 has 15 amino acids. Here the CDR3 DNA is all that survives: 45 bases in frame from base 1. The junction shows trimming of 3 bases on V and 5 bases on J, and the gene matches do not reach 8 bases of it. From a lookup of the germline V gene, CDR1 and CDR2 are SGHAT and FQNNGV. The protocol used for the library was RT-PCR. The data were produced on an Illumina HiSeq 2500. The public reads were reprocessed in TCRdb via fastp at Q25 and MiXCR, keeping in-frame beta chains. Every entry covers one CDR3 protein and lists the most common genes and DNA from its rows. This sample has 700,000 to 800,000 distinct CDR3 sequences in its table, and roughly 20% of those were observed once. Clones ranked in the top ten supply roughly a tenth of the sample. In regard to this clonotype: The antigen it recognizes is unknown. Within one base of it there is no much larger clone, and no base qualities were kept.

The investigation overall reported the following: The authors proposed that each seasonal influenza vaccination may bring in only a limited number of new T cells.

The chain joins TRBV11-2 to TRBJ2-5; 8 nucleotides in the junction match TRBD1. This receptor was taken from a man in his fifties who received an inactivated influenza vaccine. Donor details come from another sample of the same person, matched by shared clones. This specimen consisted of PBMCs from blood, obtained roughly 5 days after vaccination. Here is the DNA: TGTGCCAGCAGCTTGTGGACAGGGCCGGGGGAGACCCAGTACTTC. It encodes CASSLWTGPGETQYF. Where the CDR3 stops, the reference TRBV11-2 and TRBJ2-5 genes take over; the full variable domain is EAGVAQSPRYKIIEKRQSVAFWCNPISGHATLYWYQQILGQGPKLLIQFQNNGVVDDSQLPKDRFSAERLKGVDSTLKIQPAKLEDSAVYLCASSLWTGPGETQYFGPGTRLLVL.